The 25 T cell receptor beta chains below were found in one sample sequenced in a study of shared T cell receptors in the human thymus. TCRdb keeps only in-frame clones here, not all; method: immunoSEQ multiplex PCR. The table lists 650,000 to 950,000 clones, over 75% of them singletons, with around 0.0094% in the top ten. These data also featured in a second study, about human thymus T cells.

The sample consisted of thymocytes. The receptor set was obtained from a girl under three years old with a congenital heart defect.

In its sample, this clone was seen once. The genes are TRBV7-2 and TRBJ1-5; D remains unclear. The V end lost 6 bases, the J end lost 0 bases, and 15 bases lay between the germline ends. The CDR3 has 16 amino acids. Germline CDR1 and CDR2: SGHTA and FQGNSA. The CDR3: CASSPSRGYSNQPQHF. The CDR3 DNA reads as TGTGCCAGCAGTCCGTCGAGAGGTTATAGCAATCAGCCCCAGCATTTT.

The chain couples TRBV7-9 to TRBJ2-7; no definite D call. V was pared by 5 bases and J by 0 bases, with 17 bases between. This CDR3 region has 16 residues. Looked up from germline, CDR1 is SEHNR and CDR2 is FQNEAQ (reference sequence). CDR3 region: CASSPPLGRNSYEQYF. The CDR3 DNA reads TGTGCCAGCAGCCCCCCCTTGGGCAGGAACTCCTACGAGCAGTACTTC.

The rearrangement uses TRBV27 and TRBJ2-7, with a tentative D call TRBD1 (5 bases). Between the trimmed V and J ends, which lost 0 bases and 6 bases, there was a span of 21 bases. CDR3 length: 17 amino acids. CDR1 is MNHEY and CDR2 is SMNVEV in the germline V gene (reference sequence). In nucleotides, the CDR3 is TGTGCCAGCAGTTTATCCGAACCGAGGACATCGAGGATCGAGCAGTACTTC. Amino acids: CASSLSEPRTSRIEQYF.

The gene calls are TRBV4-1 and TRBJ1-6; D not certain. Germline V gene data show CDR1 as MGHRA and CDR2 as YSYEKL. This CDR3 spans 15 amino acids. Between the trimmed V and J ends, which lost 1 base and 9 bases, there was a span of 13 bases. CDR3 loop: CASSQVGSRGSPLHF. For the CDR3, the DNA is TGCGCCAGCAGCCAAGTCGGCTCGCGGGGTTCACCCCTCCACTTT.

The V call is TRBV11-1, the J call TRBJ1-2, with 9 nucleotides matching TRBD1. The germline CDR1 and CDR2 sequences are SGHAT and FQDESV (reference sequence). The V gene end was trimmed by 5 bases and the J gene end by 6 bases; junction bases not matched to a gene: 10. The CDR3 has 15 amino acids. CDR3 region: CASSLLGQGLDGYTF. The CDR3 nucleotides are TGTGCCAGCAGCCTGCTGGGACAGGGTTTGGATGGCTACACCTTC.

This chain uses TRBV10-3 with TRBJ2-3, with 12 bases fitting TRBD2. This CDR3 has 17 amino acids. Germline trimming cut 5 bases from V and 1 base from J; bases unmatched to any gene: 7. CDR1 is ENHRY, CDR2 SYGVKD, per germline. CDR3 DNA sequence: TGTGCCATCAGTCCTAGCGGGGGGGGGCCGGGCACAGATACGCAGTATTTT. This encodes CAISPSGGGPGTDTQYF.

The chain carries TRBV28 and TRBJ2-1; D may be TRBD1 (6 bases). Trimming took off 6 bases at V and 5 bases at J, with 17 bases between the two ends. This CDR3 spans 15 amino acids. Germline V gene sequence: CDR1 MDHEN, CDR2 SYDVKM. The CDR3 is CASSHRTATHNEQFF. The DNA for the CDR3 is TGTGCCAGCAGCCACCGGACAGCTACTCACAATGAGCAGTTCTTC.

DNA of the CDR3: TGCGCCAGCAGTGAGAAACTAAGATCGACAGGGGACTGCTACACCTTC. Translating it yields CASSEKLRSTGDCYTF. The rearrangement joins TRBV10-2 to TRBJ1-2; the match to TRBD1 covers 8 bases. Germline CDR1 and CDR2: WSHSY and SAAADI. CDR3 length: 16 amino acids. J was trimmed by 9 bases and V by 2 bases; bases with no gene match: 14.

The chain combines TRBV5-4 with TRBJ1-1, with D unclear. The CDR3 is 14 amino acids. CDR1 is SGHNT, CDR2 YYREEE, per germline (reference sequence). V dropped 4 bases and J dropped 1 base, with 11 bases sitting between them. DNA of the CDR3: TGTGCCAGCAGCCAGTTCACGTCGAACACTGAAGCTTTCTTT. Residues: CASSQFTSNTEAFF.

The chain joins TRBV7-4 to TRBJ1-2; maybe TRBD1 (6 bases). V was shortened by 5 bases and J by 8 bases, with 15 bases between the two germline ends. This CDR3 comprises 13 residues. CDR1 and CDR2 (germline): SGHVT, SQSDAQ. CDR3 amino acids: CASSAYPGGGYTF. The CDR3 DNA reads as TGTGCCAGCAGCGCCTACCCTGGGGGCGGCTACACCTTC.

The J gene is TRBJ1-1, the V gene TRBV19, with D possibly TRBD1 on 5 matching bases. The CDR3 covers 14 residues. Trimming removed 1 base at V and 7 bases at J, with 13 bases between. The germline V gene has CDR1 LNHDA and CDR2 SQIVND (reference sequence). The CDR3 region is CASSIVGRPNEAFF. CDR3 DNA sequence: TGTGCCAGTAGTATAGTGGGGCGGCCGAATGAAGCTTTCTTT.

The DNA of the CDR3 is TGTGCCACCCAGGGTGATGGGAGGTCTAAAGTCTACGAGCAGTACTTC. Protein sequence: CATQGDGRSKVYEQYF. The chain recombines TRBV28 with TRBJ2-7; possible D gene TRBD2, 6 bases. CDR1 and CDR2 from the germline V gene are MDHEN and SYDVKM. CDR3 length equals 16 residues. The V end lost 10 bases, the J end lost 3 bases, and 25 bases lay between the germline ends.

The V gene is TRBV5-4, the J gene TRBJ2-5, with 10 positions matching TRBD2. J lost 5 bases, V lost 3 bases, and 19 bases had no gene match. The CDR3 spans 19 residues. Germline V gives CDR1 SGHNT, CDR2 YYREEE (reference sequence). The CDR3: CASSSKDGTSDQAEETQYF. Here the CDR3 DNA reads TGTGCCAGCAGCTCCAAAGACGGGACTAGCGACCAGGCGGAGGAGACCCAGTACTTC.

The rearrangement uses TRBV2 and TRBJ1-1; TRBD1 matches at 8 bases. This CDR3 has 14 amino acids. V trimming: 6 bases; J trimming: 1 base; junction bases outside the gene matches: 4. The V gene's germline CDR1 is SNHLY and CDR2 FYNNEI. CDR3 nucleotides: TGTGCCAGCAGCTACGGACAGGGGAACACTGAAGCTTTCTTT. Its protein product is CASSYGQGNTEAFF.

J is TRBJ2-5 and V is TRBV5-1; D may be TRBD1 (5 bases). Per germline, CDR1 SGHRS and CDR2 YFSETQ. The CDR3 loop spans 16 amino acids. The germline V and J ends were trimmed by 3 bases and 7 bases, with 22 bases remaining between them. CDR3 region: CASSSGQSSWSGTQYF. For the CDR3, the DNA is TGCGCCAGCAGCTCCGGACAATCTTCGTGGTCGGGGACCCAGTACTTC.

The chain carries TRBV7-9 and TRBJ2-7; 8 nucleotides line up with TRBD2. V trimming: 4 bases; J trimming: 6 bases; junction bases outside the gene matches: 8. Germline values: CDR1 SEHNR, CDR2 FQNEAQ (reference sequence). The CDR3 is made up of 14 amino acids. CDR3 amino acids: CASSSRNSGVEQYF. CDR3 nucleotide sequence: TGTGCCAGCAGCTCCCGTAATAGCGGGGTCGAGCAGTACTTC.

Regarding this clone: The same CDR3 arises from other DNA sequences in this sample as well. This sequence joins TRBV27 and TRBJ2-7, with a tentative D call TRBD1 (6 bases). Trimming left V 4 bases short and J 11 bases short, with 18 bases between. This CDR3 is built from 13 residues. In germline, CDR1 is MNHEY, CDR2 SMNVEV (reference sequence). In DNA form, the CDR3 reads TGTGCCAGCAGTTCAGAGACTACAGGGAAGAAGTACTTC. It encodes CASSSETTGKKYF.

This chain links TRBV6-1 with TRBJ2-5; the D gene is possibly TRBD1 (6 bases). Looked up from germline, CDR1 is MNHNS and CDR2 is SASEGT. V was clipped by 4 bases and J by 1 base, with 7 bases between them. The CDR3 length is 13 residues. The CDR3 spells CASSATGQETQYF. CDR3 in DNA: TGTGCCAGCAGTGCGACAGGCCAAGAGACCCAGTACTTC.

This chain's CDR3 is CASSGRGGTNTEAFF. In DNA form, the CDR3 reads TGTGCCAGCAGCGGGAGGGGGGGGACAAACACTGAAGCTTTCTTT. This sequence joins TRBV9 and TRBJ1-1, with D possibly TRBD1 on 6 matching bases. Germline V gives CDR1 SGDLS, CDR2 YYNGEE. This CDR3 comprises 15 residues. Trimming took 3 bases from V and 2 from J, leaving 14 bases between them.

This sequence joins TRBV14 and TRBJ1-1, with no clear D. Germline loops: CDR1 SGHDN, CDR2 FVKESK. The CDR3 is made up of 15 amino acids. Trimming removed 0 bases from V and 1 base from J, with 9 bases in between. This chain's CDR3 is CASSQDGSPNTEAFF. In DNA form, the CDR3 reads TGTGCCAGCAGCCAAGACGGGTCCCCGAACACTGAAGCTTTCTTT.

This chain connects TRBV6-5 to TRBJ2-7, with TRBD2 as a possible D gene (5 bases). Germline values: CDR1 MNHEY, CDR2 SVGAGI. Deletions cut 5 bases from V and 5 bases from J, with 13 bases between. There are 13 residues in the CDR3. CDR3 region: CASSANLEDEQYF. The CDR3, as DNA: TGTGCCAGCAGTGCGAACCTGGAGGACGAGCAGTACTTC.

In DNA, the CDR3 is TGTGCCAGCAGTTTATGGGCTCAAGAGACCCAGTACTTC. This translates into CASSLWAQETQYF. V and J are TRBV28 and TRBJ2-5; D is unclear. In germline, CDR1 is MDHEN, CDR2 SYDVKM. The CDR3 spans 13 residues. The V end was cut by 0 bases, the J end by 2 bases, with 4 bases between.

This clone was counted between two and nine times. The CDR3: CASRAGNGQGVANTEAFF. CDR3 in DNA: TGTGCCAGCAGGGCCGGAAACGGACAGGGGGTGGCGAACACTGAAGCTTTCTTT. This chain uses TRBV27 with TRBJ1-1; 10 nucleotides align to TRBD1. Germline CDR1 is MNHEY and CDR2 is SMNVEV (reference sequence). The CDR3 consists of 18 residues. V lost 6 bases, J lost 1 base, and 14 bases stayed unmatched.

The chain couples TRBV7-8 to TRBJ1-6; 8 bases fit TRBD1. CDR1 is SGHVS and CDR2 is FQNEAQ in the germline V gene. V shed 3 bases and J 0 bases; nucleotides not matched to a gene: 7. This CDR3 has 18 residues. The CDR3 sequence: CASSFGQGVSSYNSPLHF. In DNA, the CDR3 is TGTGCCAGCAGCTTCGGACAGGGTGTAAGCTCCTATAATTCACCCCTCCACTTT.

This chain uses TRBV7-2 with TRBJ1-6, with D unclear. The CDR3 covers 13 residues. Trimming removed 5 bases from V and 8 bases from J, with 10 bases in between. The germline V gene encodes CDR1 SGHTA and CDR2 FQGNSA. The CDR3 region has the DNA TGTGCCAGCAGCCAATTGCTATATTCACCCCTCCACTTT. This encodes CASSQLLYSPLHF.